The rows below give T cell receptor beta chains drawn from one sample of a study of blood T cell repertoires in COVID-19. Clones were read by immunoSEQ multiplex PCR, and TCRdb kept only the in-frame ones, dropping some. The sample has approximately 440,000 clones; roughly 88% are singletons. Source material: PBMCs or T cells enriched from blood (not recorded which). These receptors were collected from a man aged 18 to 29 who had recovered from COVID-19. Both conserved end residues are part of each CDR3. The D gene is left open where the match is weak. Not every row has a clone size; where given, it reads once, few, many or a size class.

CASRGREGQYGYTF TGTGCCAGTAGGGGCAGGGAGGGTCAATATGGCTACACCTTC TRBJ1-2 . . TRBV19
CASSSTSRQFF TGTGCCAGCAGCTCGACTAGCCGACAGTTCTTC TRBJ2-1 TRBD2 . TRBV12-3/TRBV12-4
CASSETTRYQETQYF TGTGCCAGCAGCGAAACAACCAGATACCAAGAGACCCAGTACTTC TRBJ2-5 . . TRBV9
CASTRLGQGSNYGYTF TGTGCCAGTACTAGATTGGGACAGGGGTCTAACTATGGCTACACCTTC TRBJ1-2 TRBD1 . TRBV19
CASSLIGRGNEQFF TGTGCCAGCAGCCTCATAGGCCGGGGGAATGAGCAGTTCTTC TRBJ2-1 . . TRBV5-6
CASSHRWEQFF TGTGCCAGCAGTCACAGGTGGGAGCAGTTCTTC TRBJ2-1 . . TRBV27
CASSTGQGLGEKLFF TGTGCCAGCAGCACGGGACAGGGGCTGGGCGAAAAACTGTTTTTT TRBJ1-4 TRBD1 . TRBV2
CASSSRATSGRTDTQYF TGCGCCAGCAGCTCACGAGCGACTAGCGGTCGCACAGATACGCAGTATTTT TRBJ2-3 TRBD2 . TRBV5-1
CASSLGRKAGGNSPLHF TGTGCCAGCAGCTTAGGCCGTAAGGCGGGAGGTAATTCACCCCTCCACTTT TRBJ1-6 . few TRBV7-9
CASRSGKAGYTF TGTGCCAGCCGGTCAGGGAAAGCTGGCTACACCTTC TRBJ1-2 . . TRBV6-5
CASSQGSNQPQHF TGTGCCAGTTCACAGGGAAGCAATCAGCCCCAGCATTTT TRBJ1-5 . once TRBV10-3
CAISESRGQGEKLFF TGTGCCATCAGTGAGTCAAGGGGGCAGGGTGAAAAACTGTTTTTT TRBJ1-4 TRBD1 . TRBV10-3
CSVEGVTSGMGDTQYF TGCAGCGTTGAAGGGGTGACTAGCGGGATGGGGGATACGCAGTATTTT TRBJ2-3 TRBD2 once TRBV29-1
CATSRGSGEETQYF TGTGCCACCAGCAGAGGGAGTGGCGAAGAGACCCAGTACTTC TRBJ2-5 . . TRBV15
CASSYRGGASPDTQYF TGTGCCAGCAGCTATAGGGGGGGGGCCTCCCCAGATACGCAGTATTTT TRBJ2-3 . . TRBV11-2
CASSETGNNQPQHF TGTGCCAGCAGCGAGACAGGCAACAATCAGCCCCAGCATTTT TRBJ1-5 . . TRBV9
CASSRAEAFF TGTGCCAGCAGTCGGGCTGAAGCTTTCTTT TRBJ1-1 . . TRBV28
CASSSGLNTEAFF TGTGCCAGCAGCTCGGGTTTGAACACTGAAGCTTTCTTT TRBJ1-1 . . TRBV7-7
CASSPTSGGVGSYNEQFF TGCGCCAGCAGCCCGACTAGCGGGGGGGTCGGTTCCTACAATGAGCAGTTCTTC TRBJ2-1 TRBD2 . TRBV4-1
CASSEDRPLGEKLFF TGTGCCAGCAGTGAAGACAGGCCTCTGGGTGAAAAACTGTTTTTT TRBJ1-4 . . TRBV25-1
CATSRDRRGESNQPQHF TGTGCCACCAGCAGAGATCGGCGAGGAGAAAGCAATCAGCCCCAGCATTTT TRBJ1-5 . . TRBV15
CASSLDRAWETQYF TGTGCCAGCAGCTTGGACAGGGCTTGGGAGACCCAGTACTTC TRBJ2-5 . once TRBV5-5
CASSEQGVSGTEAFF TGTGCCAGCAGTGAACAGGGCGTTTCGGGCACTGAAGCTTTCTTT TRBJ1-1 . . TRBV2
CASSLGSLEAFF TGCGCCAGCAGCTTGGGGAGTCTTGAAGCTTTCTTT TRBJ1-1 . once TRBV5-1
CASLESQNTEAFF TGTGCCAGCCTGGAGTCACAGAACACTGAAGCTTTCTTT TRBJ1-1 . . TRBV18
CASSRGQTLAKNIQYF TGTGCCAGCAGCCGAGGACAAACCCTAGCCAAAAACATTCAGTACTTC TRBJ2-4 . . TRBV3-1/TRBV3-2
CASSQAYRNNEQFF TGTGCCAGCAGCCAAGCCTATAGAAACAATGAGCAGTTCTTC TRBJ2-1 . . TRBV3-1/TRBV3-2
CASRRGMDTQYF TGTGCCAGCCGCCGGGGGATGGATACGCAGTATTTT TRBJ2-3 . . TRBV6-5
CPGSALKDRNDSTNEKLFF TGTCCTGGGAGCGCACTAAAGGACAGGAACGATTCAACTAATGAAAAACTGTTTTTT TRBJ1-4 . once TRBV22-1
CAWSSVQETQYF TGTGCCTGGAGTAGCGTCCAAGAGACCCAGTACTTC TRBJ2-5 . . TRBV30
CASTGGVGGNQPQHF TGTGCCAGCACAGGGGGCGTCGGTGGCAATCAGCCCCAGCATTTT TRBJ1-5 TRBD1 . TRBV2
CASSYGRVAQPQHF TGTGCCAGCAGTTATGGGAGGGTCGCTCAGCCCCAGCATTTT TRBJ1-5 . . TRBV6-5
CASSLEGDSPLHF TGTGCCAGCAGCTTAGAGGGGGATTCACCCCTCCACTTT TRBJ1-6 . . TRBV7-9
CASSKDRRSYEQYF TGTGCCAGTAGTAAAGATAGGAGGTCCTACGAGCAGTACTTC TRBJ2-7 . . TRBV19
CASSSRASNSPLHF TGTGCCAGCAGCTCCAGGGCCTCGAATTCACCCCTCCACTTT TRBJ1-6 . . TRBV27
CASGPRDKNGYTF TGTGCCAGCGGACCCCGGGACAAAAATGGCTACACCTTC TRBJ1-2 . . TRBV27
CASSLSGALGSPLHF TGTGCCAGCAGCTTGTCAGGGGCCCTAGGTTCACCCCTCCACTTT TRBJ1-6 . . TRBV11-3
CASSPYYNQPQHF TGCGCCAGCAGCCCATACTATAATCAGCCCCAGCATTTT TRBJ1-5 . . TRBV4-1
CASTPGSSSNQPQHF TGTGCCAGCACGCCGGGGAGTTCGAGCAATCAGCCCCAGCATTTT TRBJ1-5 . . TRBV6-5
CASSIDGEEKLFF TGTGCCAGTAGTATAGATGGGGAGGAAAAACTGTTTTTT TRBJ1-4 . . TRBV19
CASSWTGREQFF TGTGCCAGCAGCTGGACAGGAAGGGAGCAGTTCTTC TRBJ2-1 TRBD1 . TRBV3-1/TRBV3-2
CASRGLENTEAFF TGTGCCAGCAGGGGCCTGGAGAACACTGAAGCTTTCTTT TRBJ1-1 . . TRBV28
CASSYALYEEKLFF TGTGCCAGCAGTTACGCACTATACGAAGAAAAACTGTTTTTT TRBJ1-4 . . TRBV6-5
CASSVDRDFQPQHF TGTGCCAGTAGCGTCGACAGGGATTTTCAGCCCCAGCATTTT TRBJ1-5 TRBD1 once TRBV19
CASRRDRRSTDTQYF TGTGCCAGCAGAAGGGACAGGAGAAGCACAGATACGCAGTATTTT TRBJ2-3 TRBD1 . TRBV6-5
CASSLQGVRTEAFF TGTGCCAGCAGTCTCCAGGGGGTCCGGACTGAAGCTTTCTTT TRBJ1-1 TRBD1 . TRBV2
CASSSSRDRGIDTQYF TGTGCCAGCTCCTCCAGCCGTGACAGGGGGATAGATACGCAGTATTTT TRBJ2-3 TRBD1 . TRBV25-1
CASSRFRAAELFF TGTGCCAGCAGCCGATTCCGAGCGGCAGAACTGTTTTTT TRBJ1-4 . once TRBV14
CASSDYLTGNYGYTF TGTGCCAGCAGCGATTACCTGACAGGGAACTATGGCTACACCTTC TRBJ1-2 TRBD1 . TRBV5-4
CASSRQGQETQYF TGTGCCAGCAGCCGGCAGGGCCAAGAGACCCAGTACTTC TRBJ2-5 . . TRBV7-9
CASRRTGANVLTF TGTGCCAGCCGGAGAACTGGGGCCAACGTCCTGACTTTC TRBJ2-6 . . TRBV12-3/TRBV12-4